Listed below are T cell receptor beta chains from one sample, sequenced in a study of identical twins. TCRdb reprocessed the 5' RACE reads with MiXCR, giving one entry per CDR3 protein. The sample contains more than 400,000 distinct CDR3 sequences, around 15% of which appear only once. The sample was also reused in another study, on yellow fever vaccine responses in identical twins.

Material: CD4+ T cells sorted from blood. These receptors were taken from a woman aged 18 to 35 in good health. CDR3s include the opening cysteine and the closing phenylalanine or tryptophan. The D gene is left open where the match is weak. Size values are once, few and many counts, or a class for expanded clones, and some rows have none.

TRBJ2-1 TRBV27 NA NA TGTGCCAGCAGAAACCTGGGGAATGAGCAGTTCTTC CASRNLGNEQFF
TRBJ2-7 TRBV28 NA NA TGTGCCAGCAGTTCGATATCCCCCTACGAGCAGTACTTC CASSSISPYEQYF
TRBJ2-7 TRBV6-5 few NA TGTGCCAGCAGTTCGACTCGGTACGAGCAGTACTTC CASSSTRYEQYF
TRBJ2-7 TRBV10-3 many TRBD1 TGTGCCACCGGGACAGGGAAGTCCGCGCAGTACTTC CATGTGKSAQYF
TRBJ1-3 TRBV11-1 few NA TGTGCCAGCAGCTTACCTACAAAATTCCGGGACAACTCTGGAAACACCATATATTTT CASSLPTKFRDNSGNTIYF
TRBJ1-1 TRBV3-1 few NA TGTGCCAGCAGCGGGGTTAGGGGCACTGAAGCTTTCTTT CASSGVRGTEAFF
TRBJ2-1 TRBV2 few TRBD2 TGTGCCAGCAGGGGGACTAGCGGGGGGGATGAGCAGTTCTTC CASRGTSGGDEQFF
TRBJ1-2 TRBV24-1 few NA TGTGCCACCTCCGCGGGGAACTATGGCTACACCTTC CATSAGNYGYTF
TRBJ2-1 TRBV20-1 NA NA TGCAGTGCTAAACCTAGGGCTGGGGGCTACAATGAGCAGTTCTTC CSAKPRAGGYNEQFF
TRBJ2-7 TRBV7-9 NA TRBD1 TGTGCCAGCAGCTGGCGACAGGGTGGGGAGTTGAACTTC CASSWRQGGELNF
TRBJ1-2 TRBV6-1 NA TRBD1 TGTGCCAGCAGTGACTTTACGGGACAGCAATATGGCTACACCTTC CASSDFTGQQYGYTF
TRBJ1-1 TRBV6-1 few NA TGTGCCAGCAATGGGGAGATGAACACTGAAGCTTTCTTT CASNGEMNTEAFF
TRBJ2-3 TRBV18 many TRBD1 TGTGCCAGCTCAGCTCGGGACAGGGGAACAGATACGCAGTATTTT CASSARDRGTDTQYF
TRBJ2-1 TRBV10-3 NA NA TGTGCCATCAATCGGGCTAACAATGAGCAGTTCTTC CAINRANNEQFF